This entry lists 32 T cell receptor beta chains sequenced from one sample in a study of T cells in Graves' hyperthyroidism and ophthalmopathy. What was amplified from RNA transcripts were TCR beta CDR3 regions. The primer set for the first-round RT-PCR of the TCR CDR3 was HTBI. TCRdb passed the multiplex PCR reads through MiXCR, listing each CDR3 protein once. The sample includes some 350,000 distinct CDR3 sequences, approximately 19% of them seen just once. The specimen sequenced was blood. The receptor set was obtained from a woman aged 18-29 years with Graves' hyperthyroidism.

This clonotype was picked up many times. The rearrangement links TRBV12-3 or TRBV12-4 to TRBJ1-3; D might be TRBD1 (5 bases). The CDR3 contains 14 residues. The V gene lost 6 bases and the J gene lost 0 bases, with 9 bases spanning the gap. CDR3 sequence: CASRSTVSGNTIYF. For the CDR3, the DNA is TGTGCCAGCAGATCGACAGTCTCTGGAAACACCATATATTTT.

This clonotype was picked up many times. The chain carries TRBV15 and TRBJ2-5, with D possibly being TRBD2 (6 bases). The CDR3 consists of 15 residues. Germline V CDR1 and CDR2: LNHNV, YYDKDF (reference sequence). The V gene lost 0 bases and the J gene lost 3 bases, with 11 bases spanning the gap. CDR3 DNA: TGTGCCACCAGCAGAGAAATTGGAGGGGAAGAGACCCAGTACTTC. Amino acids: CATSREIGGEETQYF.

This clonotype was seen at least ten times. The rearrangement joins TRBV20-1 to TRBJ2-5, with TRBD2 matching over 7 bases. V lost 5 bases, J lost 7 bases, and 7 bases stayed unmatched. The CDR3 consists of 12 residues. Germline V gene lookup returns CDR1 DFQATT and CDR2 SNEGSKA (reference sequence). The CDR3, as DNA: TGCAGTGCTGTACGGGGGGAGGGGACCCAGTACTTC. This codes for CSAVRGEGTQYF.

This clonotype appeared many times. V usage is TRBV6-1 and J usage is TRBJ1-5; D unresolved. This CDR3 spans 17 amino acids. V gave up 5 bases and J gave up 2 bases, with 19 bases separating them. The germline gives CDR1 MNHNS, CDR2 SASEGT. The CDR3 sequence is CASSKPLVYRGNQPQHF. The CDR3 bases are TGTGCCAGCAGTAAGCCCTTGGTCTATCGGGGCAATCAGCCCCAGCATTTT.

In the case of this clonotype: The junction does not match germline at one end; this may be a read error. The chain links TRBV12-3 or TRBV12-4 to TRBJ2-2; no firm D call. This CDR3 comprises 13 residues. The CDR3, as DNA: TGTGCCACCAGTGATGCAAACACCGGGGAGCTGTTTTTT. Amino acid sequence: CATSDANTGELFF.

The chain is built from TRBV6-1 and TRBJ1-1; D is unclear. Germline loops: CDR1 MNHNS, CDR2 SASEGT. Trimming pared 4 bases from V and 4 bases from J, leaving 10 bases between. The CDR3 runs to 13 residues. CDR3 protein: CASSVKLGTEAFF. The CDR3 nucleotides read TGTGCCAGCAGTGTGAAGTTAGGCACTGAAGCTTTCTTT.

There are many counts of this clonotype. Here the CDR3 reads CASSIGAGVQSEQFF. CDR3 nucleotide sequence: TGTGCCAGTAGTATCGGAGCGGGAGTCCAGAGTGAGCAGTTCTTC. This chain uses TRBV19 with TRBJ2-1; TRBD2 agrees at 8 bases. V shed 3 bases and J 9 bases; nucleotides not matched to a gene: 10. The germline CDR1 and CDR2 sequences are LNHDA and SQIVND (reference sequence). This CDR3 spans 15 amino acids.

This clonotype appeared many times. V is TRBV4-2 and J is TRBJ1-2; TRBD1 aligns across 9 bases. After removal of 2 bases from V and 8 bases from J, the junction contained 6 bases not matched to a gene. Germline-derived CDR1 and CDR2 are LGHNA and YNFKEQ. This CDR3 is built from 14 residues. This CDR3 is CASSQTWDRDGYTF. For the CDR3, the DNA is TGTGCCAGCAGCCAAACTTGGGACAGGGACGGCTACACCTTC.

This clonotype was counted ten times or more. DNA of the CDR3: TGTGCCATCTCCATGTTTAACTATGGCTACACCTTC. Its translation: CAISMFNYGYTF. The rearrangement joins TRBV10-3 to TRBJ1-2; no definite D call. From germline, CDR1 is ENHRY and CDR2 SYGVKD. The V end was cut by 8 bases, the J end by 1 base, with 8 bases between. This CDR3 comprises 12 residues.

This clonotype came up a few times. The chain employs TRBV9 and TRBJ2-7; D ambiguous. Germline CDR1 is SGDLS and CDR2 is YYNGEE. This CDR3 is built from 14 residues. The ends were cut back, 4 bases at V and 0 bases at J, with 11 bases in the middle. CDR3 loop: CASSTDLSSYEQYF. Written as DNA, the CDR3 is TGTGCCAGCAGCACGGACCTGAGCTCCTACGAGCAGTACTTC. The entire variable domain, with the rest obtained from reference TRBV9 and TRBJ2-7, is as follows: DSGVTQTPKHLITATGQRVTLRCSPRSGDLSVYWYQQSLDQGLQFLIQYYNGEERAKGNILERFSAQQFPDLHSELNLSSLELGDSALYFCASSTDLSSYEQYFGPGTRLTVT.

Ten or more counts support this clonotype. The V gene is TRBV11-2, the J gene TRBJ2-2, with TRBD1 matching 9 bases. The CDR3 spans 18 residues. Germline V CDR1 and CDR2: SGHAT, FQNNGV. The J segment lost 2 bases and the V segment lost 4 bases, leaving 11 bases of the junction unmatched. The CDR3 is CASSSSPRDRANTGELFF. Written as DNA, the CDR3 is TGTGCCAGCAGCTCAAGCCCCCGGGACAGGGCCAACACCGGGGAGCTGTTTTTT.

Ten or more counts support this clonotype. The chain uses TRBV20-1 and TRBJ1-1, with 8 bases identical to TRBD1. This CDR3 comprises 10 residues. J was trimmed by 11 bases and V by 1 base; bases with no gene match: 0. CDR1 is DFQATT and CDR2 is SNEGSKA in the germline V gene (reference sequence). CDR3 loop: CSARGQGAFF. DNA for the CDR3: TGCAGTGCTAGAGGACAGGGGGCTTTCTTT.

The sample holds many counts of this clonotype. V gene TRBV5-1 combines with J gene TRBJ2-7, with 9 nucleotides matching TRBD2. This CDR3 comprises 14 residues. V was clipped by 2 bases and J by 5 bases; unmatched bases: 5. Germline V gives CDR1 SGHRS, CDR2 YFSETQ. The CDR3 coding sequence is TGCGCCAGCAGCTTTAGCGGGGGTGGAAACGAGCAGTACTTC. Encoded protein: CASSFSGGGNEQYF.

This clonotype was picked up many times. The J gene is TRBJ2-5, the V gene TRBV6-2 or TRBV6-3, with 9 bases that match TRBD2. V shed 7 bases and J 9 bases; nucleotides not matched to a gene: 12. The CDR3 contains 14 residues. Germline loops: CDR1 MNHEY, CDR2 SVGEGT. The CDR3 protein is CASKAGGLQVAQYF. The CDR3 coding sequence is TGTGCCAGCAAGGCGGGGGGGCTGCAGGTGGCCCAGTACTTC.

This clonotype was seen at least ten times. J is TRBJ1-2 and V is TRBV12-3 or TRBV12-4; 9 nucleotides line up with TRBD1. The CDR3 covers 16 residues. The V gene end was trimmed by 5 bases and the J gene end by 8 bases; junction bases not matched to a gene: 15. The CDR3 DNA reads as TGTGCCAGCAGTCCCAAACAAAGGAACAGGGGGCAAGGCTACACCTTC. As protein: CASSPKQRNRGQGYTF.

This clonotype was detected many times. This rearrangement joins TRBV30 to TRBJ1-1; TRBD1 agrees at 9 bases. The germline V gene has CDR1 GTSNPN and CDR2 SVGIG (reference sequence). The CDR3 length is 13 residues. J gave up 2 bases and V 5 bases, and 3 bases lay outside the gene matches. The CDR3 protein is CAWGTGTNTEAFF. Written as DNA, the CDR3 is TGTGCCTGGGGGACAGGGACCAACACTGAAGCTTTCTTT. Complete variable domain (other parts from reference TRBV30 and TRBJ1-1): SQTIHQWPATLVQPVGSPLSLECTVEGTSNPNLYWYRQAAGRGLQLLFYSVGIGQISSEVPQNLSASRPQDRQFILSSKKLLLSDSGFYLCAWGTGTNTEAFFGQGTRLTVV.

This clonotype was seen ten or more times. The chain uses TRBV30 and TRBJ1-1, with TRBD1 as a possible D gene (6 bases). Germline CDR1 GTSNPN, CDR2 SVGIG (reference sequence). This CDR3 has 12 residues. V was clipped by 3 bases and J by 6 bases, with 11 bases between them. The CDR3 spells CAWRRGGSEAFF. The CDR3 nucleotides are TGTGCCTGGAGAAGGGGGGGCTCTGAAGCTTTCTTT.

This chain links TRBV27 with TRBJ1-1, with D maybe TRBD1 (6 bases). Germline lookup yields CDR1 MNHEY and CDR2 SMNVEV (reference sequence). This CDR3 has 13 residues. V dropped 8 bases and J dropped 4 bases, with 14 bases sitting between them. The CDR3, as DNA: TGTGCCAGCCGCGGACAGCCGGGCACTGAAGCTTTCTTT. Protein product: CASRGQPGTEAFF.

At least ten counts were recorded for this clonotype. The chain employs TRBV20-1 and TRBJ1-1, with D possibly being TRBD1 (5 bases). CDR1 is DFQATT and CDR2 is SNEGSKA in the germline V gene (reference sequence). With 1 base removed from V and 9 bases from J, the gap between germline ends came to 9 bases. The CDR3 sequence is 11 residues long. CDR3 region: CSARAGGKAFF. The DNA of the CDR3 is TGCAGTGCTAGAGCCGGGGGGAAAGCTTTCTTT.

This clonotype has a count of ten or more. Since the CDR3 does not end with the conserved phenylalanine or tryptophan, this likely comes from a read error. The limits of the CDR3 on the DNA are not certain, so only TCRdb's listed CDR3 is given. This chain joins TRBV10-3 and TRBJ1-1; TRBD1 is the table's D call and was not checked against the DNA. The CDR3 contains 13 residues when both ends are counted. CDR1 and CDR2 from the germline V gene are ENHRY and SYGVKD. This CDR3 reads CAISETAGTGYQI.

The genes are TRBV6-1 and TRBJ1-2, with 9 nucleotides matching TRBD1. The V segment lost 6 bases and the J segment 6 bases; nucleotides outside the gene matches: 5. The CDR3 sequence is 13 residues long. Germline assignment: CDR1 MNHNS and CDR2 SASEGT. CDR3 DNA: TGTGCCAGCAGCGGGACAGGGAGGGATGGCTACACCTTC. Amino acid sequence: CASSGTGRDGYTF.

V is TRBV7-8 and J is TRBJ2-7; D is tentatively TRBD1 or TRBD2 (5 bases each). Trimming removed 6 bases at V and 6 bases at J, with 15 bases between. CDR1 SGHVS and CDR2 FQNEAQ come from the germline V gene. The CDR3 is made up of 13 amino acids. CDR3 in amino acids: CASSLLGESEQYF. The CDR3 DNA follows: TGTGCCAGCAGTTTATTGGGGGAAAGCGAGCAGTACTTC.

This clonotype was detected many times. The V call is TRBV2, the J call TRBJ2-7, with 9 bases matching TRBD2. CDR1 is SNHLY and CDR2 is FYNNEI in the germline V gene. The CDR3 covers 12 residues. The J segment lost 12 bases and the V segment lost 1 base, leaving 4 bases of the junction unmatched. CDR3 sequence (DNA): TGTGCCAGCAGTGAAGTTAGCGGGGGACCGTACTTC. Amino acids: CASSEVSGGPYF. The whole variable domain, filled in from reference TRBV2 and TRBJ2-7, reads EPEVTQTPSHQVTQMGQEVILRCVPISNHLYFYWYRQILGQKVEFLVSFYNNEISEKSEIFDDQFSVERPDGSNFTLKIRSTKLEDSAMYFCASSEVSGGPYFGPGTRLTVT.

CDR3 bases: TGTGCCAGCAGCCGCCTCGACAGGGGAGGGACTGAAGCTTTCTTT. Protein product: CASSRLDRGGTEAFF. V usage is TRBV7-2 and J usage is TRBJ1-1; 8 bases fit TRBD1. With 5 bases clipped from V and 5 bases from J, the junction kept 10 bases outside the gene matches. CDR1 and CDR2 from the germline V gene are SGHTA and FQGNSA. The CDR3 has 15 amino acids.

The V call is TRBV20-1, the J call TRBJ2-7; 8 positions agree with TRBD2. The CDR3 is 16 residues long. Looked up from germline, CDR1 is DFQATT and CDR2 is SNEGSKA (reference sequence). V dropped 1 base and J dropped 6; count of bases not matched to a gene: 14. In DNA, the CDR3 is TGCAGTGCTAGAGTCGGGGGGGCCATACGTGGGGGCGAGCAGTACTTC. Translated: CSARVGGAIRGGEQYF.

V gene TRBV19 combines with J gene TRBJ1-1; TRBD1 might be the D (5 bases). This CDR3 region has 16 residues. The germline gives CDR1 LNHDA, CDR2 SQIVND (reference sequence). The V and J ends lost 5 bases and 1 base respectively, with 17 bases between them. CDR3: CASSALTGRGNTEAFF. The CDR3 DNA follows: TGTGCCAGTAGTGCCCTAACAGGAAGGGGGAACACTGAAGCTTTCTTT.

This clonotype was detected many times. This chain links TRBV19 with TRBJ1-1; possible D gene TRBD1, 5 bases. Per germline, CDR1 LNHDA and CDR2 SQIVND (reference sequence). The CDR3 has 14 amino acids. Trimming removed 4 bases at V and 4 bases at J, with 13 bases between. CDR3 loop: CASSTGDGATEAFF. CDR3 in DNA: TGTGCCAGTAGTACCGGGGACGGGGCCACTGAAGCTTTCTTT.

The chain employs TRBV27 and TRBJ1-1; 8 bases fit TRBD1. The J segment lost 0 bases and the V segment lost 5 bases, leaving 5 bases of the junction unmatched. The CDR3 is 15 residues long. Germline V CDR1 and CDR2: MNHEY, SMNVEV (reference sequence). The CDR3 loop reads CASSTRQGLNTEAFF. The CDR3 DNA follows: TGTGCCAGCAGTACTCGACAGGGGTTGAACACTGAAGCTTTCTTT.

This clonotype was observed at least ten times. The chain links TRBV12-3 or TRBV12-4 to TRBJ1-1; a possible D gene is TRBD1 (5 bases). Trimming removed 1 base from V and 11 bases from J, with 11 bases in between. The CDR3 loop spans 12 amino acids. The CDR3 DNA is TGTGCCAGCAGTTTAGGGGGGGTCGGGGCTTTCTTT. Translation gives CASSLGGVGAFF.

In its sample, this clonotype was seen many times. This clone may be a read error of a much larger clone one base away. The V gene is TRBV6-2 or TRBV6-3, the J gene TRBJ1-3; weak D call: TRBD1 (6 bases). CDR3 size: 14 residues. Germline CDR1 reads MNHEY; CDR2 reads SVGEGT. CDR3 DNA sequence: TGTGGCAGCAGTTACTCGACAGGTGGAAACACCATATATTTT. Amino acids: CGSSYSTGGNTIYF.

This clonotype was seen only a few times. The chain carries TRBV11-3 and TRBJ2-7; D unclear. V was shortened by 0 bases and J by 6 bases, with 15 bases between the two germline ends. Germline CDR1 reads SGHNT; CDR2 reads YENEEA. CDR3 length: 15 residues. In DNA, the CDR3 is TGTGCCAGCAGCTTAGATCCGGCCCCAAGGGCCGAGCAGTACTTC. Translated: CASSLDPAPRAEQYF.

This clonotype was detected once. This chain uses TRBV9 with TRBJ2-7; 10 positions agree with TRBD2. The J segment lost 5 bases and the V segment lost 3 bases, leaving 8 bases of the junction unmatched. This CDR3 is built from 15 residues. From germline, CDR1 is SGDLS and CDR2 YYNGEE. In nucleotides, the CDR3 is TGTGCCAGCAGCGCTACCGGGACTAGCGTCGACGAGCAGTACTTC. Translation gives CASSATGTSVDEQYF.